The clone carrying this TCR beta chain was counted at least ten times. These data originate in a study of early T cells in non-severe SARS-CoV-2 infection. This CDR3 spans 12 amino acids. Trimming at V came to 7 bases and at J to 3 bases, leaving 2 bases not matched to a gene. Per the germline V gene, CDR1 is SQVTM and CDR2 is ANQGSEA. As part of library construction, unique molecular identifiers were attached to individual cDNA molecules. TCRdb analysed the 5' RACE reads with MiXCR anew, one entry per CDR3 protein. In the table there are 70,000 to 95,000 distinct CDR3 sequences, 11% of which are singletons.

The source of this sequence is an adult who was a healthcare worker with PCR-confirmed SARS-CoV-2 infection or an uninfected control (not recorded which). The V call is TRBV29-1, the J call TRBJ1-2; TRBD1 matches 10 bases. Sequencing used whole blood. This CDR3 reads CSAGQGDYGYTF. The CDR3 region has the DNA TGCAGCGCTGGACAGGGGGACTATGGCTACACCTTC.